This T cell receptor beta chain was profiled in a study of T cells after yellow fever vaccination. This clonotype was counted between two and nine times. TCRdb recomputed calls from the 5' RACE reads with MiXCR, one row per CDR3 protein. The table includes nearly 350,000 distinct CDR3 sequences, around 8.1% detected once. Germline-derived CDR1 and CDR2 are KGHSH and LQKENI. V lost 3 bases to trimming and J lost 3 bases, with 12 bases between them. CDR3 length: 14 residues. The V call is TRBV18, the J call TRBJ2-7; D not certain. This receptor was obtained from a man aged 18 to 35 who received the YFV17D yellow fever vaccine. The sequencing used PBMCs, collected about 41 days after the first yellow fever vaccination. Here the CDR3 DNA reads TGTGCCAGCTCACCGGCTCGGTACGACTACGAGCAGTACTTC. It encodes CASSPARYDYEQYF.